Listed here are 30 T cell receptor beta chains from one sample, sequenced in a study of identical twins. TCRdb independently ran MiXCR on the 5' RACE reads; one entry per CDR3 protein. The sample has under 300,000 distinct CDR3 sequences; about 12% are singletons. This sample also belongs to another study, concerning yellow fever vaccine responses in identical twins.

The specimen sequenced was memory (CD45RO+) T cells sorted from blood. The receptor source for this set is a woman aged 18-29 years in good health.

This clonotype was seen a single time. This chain connects TRBV12-5 to TRBJ2-5; possibly TRBD2 for D (6 bases). CDR3 length: 17 residues. Germline CDR1 is LGHNT and CDR2 is FRNRAP. CDR3 protein: CACTPRTGRSSQETQYF. The CDR3, as DNA: TGTGCCTGCACCCCACGAACGGGGAGGTCGAGTCAAGAGACCCAGTACTTC.

The CDR3 DNA sequence: TGCGCCAGCAGCTTGGGTCCCGCGGGGGGGCTTTACGAGACCCAGTACTTC. It encodes CASSLGPAGGLYETQYF. The V and J genes are TRBV5-1 and TRBJ2-5, with 9 bases fitting TRBD2. After removal of 0 bases from V and 5 bases from J, the junction contained 11 bases not matched to a gene. This CDR3 is built from 17 residues. Germline CDR1 reads SGHRS; CDR2 reads YFSETQ.

This clonotype appeared many times. This chain connects TRBV7-2 to TRBJ1-1; no clear D. The CDR3 is 12 residues long. Looked up from germline, CDR1 is SGHTA and CDR2 is FQGNSA. V was trimmed by 6 bases and J by 5 bases, leaving 10 bases between them. The CDR3 here is CASRRDGTEAFF. The CDR3 region has the DNA TGTGCCAGCAGGAGAGATGGAACTGAAGCTTTCTTT.

This clonotype came up many times. This sequence joins TRBV6-6 and TRBJ2-1, with TRBD1 matching over 12 bases. Trimming took 2 bases from V and 7 from J; bases not matched to a gene: 6. CDR3 size: 16 residues. Germline CDR1 and CDR2: MNHNY and SVGAGI (reference sequence). DNA for the CDR3: TGTGCCAGCAGTTACAACCGGGACAGGGGGCAAAATGAGCAGTTCTTC. Translation gives CASSYNRDRGQNEQFF.

This clonotype has a count of ten or more. The chain employs TRBV5-1 and TRBJ2-2; D might be TRBD2 (5 bases). Between the trimmed V and J ends, which lost 1 base and 4 bases, there was a span of 11 bases. CDR3 length equals 15 residues. CDR1 is SGHRS, CDR2 YFSETQ, per germline. The CDR3 coding sequence is TGCGCCAGCAGCTTGATGATGGGGAGCACCGGGGAGCTGTTTTTT. Protein product: CASSLMMGSTGELFF. The full variable domain, completed using reference TRBV5-1 and TRBJ2-2, is KAGVTQTPRYLIKTRGQQVTLSCSPISGHRSVSWYQQTPGQGLQFLFEYFSETQRNKGNFPGRFSGRQFSNSRSEMNVSTLELGDSALYLCASSLMMGSTGELFFGEGSRLTVL.

This clonotype was recorded at least ten times. This chain links TRBV12-3 or TRBV12-4 with TRBJ1-1, with D perhaps matching TRBD1 (6 bases). The CDR3 loop spans 15 amino acids. V was cut by 3 bases and J by 1 base, with 12 bases left in between. The CDR3 loop is CASSLNRATNTEAFF. CDR3 bases: TGTGCCAGCAGTTTGAACAGGGCCACGAACACTGAAGCTTTCTTT.

This clonotype was counted only a few times. The rearrangement links TRBV25-1 to TRBJ1-2, with TRBD1 identical over 12 bases. The CDR3 spans 17 residues. The germline V gene has CDR1 MGHDK and CDR2 SYGVNS. J lost 2 bases, V lost 1 base, and 5 bases had no gene match. The CDR3 spells CASSESPGQGANYGYTF. CDR3 DNA sequence: TGTGCCAGCAGTGAATCTCCGGGACAGGGGGCGAACTATGGCTACACCTTC.

The chain links TRBV4-2 to TRBJ2-7; the D gene is possibly TRBD1 (5 bases). CDR3 length: 16 amino acids. V lost 0 bases to trimming and J lost 1 base, with 13 bases between them. Germline V gives CDR1 LGHNA, CDR2 YNFKEQ. Written as DNA, the CDR3 is TGTGCCAGCAGCCAAGATCTGACAGTAAAATCCTACGAGCAGTACTTC. This gives the protein CASSQDLTVKSYEQYF.

The CDR3 DNA is TGTGCCACCAGTGACCCCTCTGCCCTTTTGCCGGGGGGGGGGTTTAGCTCCTACAATGAGCAGTTCTTC. Its protein product is CATSDPSALLPGGGFSSYNEQFF. The chain couples TRBV24-1 to TRBJ2-1, with TRBD2 matching 8 bases. Per the germline V gene, CDR1 is KGHDR and CDR2 is SFDVKD. CDR3 length: 23 amino acids. J lost 0 bases, V lost 4 bases, and 25 bases had no gene match.

The V and J genes are TRBV9 and TRBJ2-1, with D perhaps TRBD2 (6 bases). The germline V and J ends were trimmed by 0 bases and 5 bases, with 12 bases remaining between them. Per the germline V gene, CDR1 is SGDLS and CDR2 is YYNGEE. This CDR3 has 15 residues. The DNA of the CDR3 is TGTGCCAGCAGCGTAGCCGGCGGGACCCACAATGAGCAGTTCTTC. Protein: CASSVAGGTHNEQFF.

This clonotype was picked up a small number of times. The chain joins TRBV19 to TRBJ2-1; a possible D gene is TRBD1 (6 bases). The V end lost 5 bases, the J end lost 7 bases, and 36 bases lay between the germline ends. CDR1 is LNHDA, CDR2 SQIVND, per germline (reference sequence). The CDR3 is 21 residues long. CDR3 in DNA: TGTGCCAGTAGTCCCGGGCGCAAGGGACGGGACCCCGGGACACGGGGTAATGAGCAGTTCTTC. Translation gives CASSPGRKGRDPGTRGNEQFF. The complete variable domain, with remaining parts taken from reference TRBV19 and TRBJ2-1, reads DGGITQSPKYLFRKEGQNVTLSCEQNLNHDAMYWYRQDPGQGLRLIYYSQIVNDFQKGDIAEGYSVSREKKESFPLTVTSAQKNPTAFYLCASSPGRKGRDPGTRGNEQFFGPGTRLTVL.

This clonotype was picked up many times. The V and J genes are TRBV7-9 and TRBJ1-1; possible D gene TRBD1, 5 bases. Deletions cut 3 bases from V and 1 base from J, with 9 bases between. The V gene's germline CDR1 is SEHNR and CDR2 FQNEAQ (reference sequence). The CDR3 contains 14 residues. CDR3 loop: CASSFPGTNTEAFF. CDR3 in DNA: TGTGCCAGCAGCTTTCCTGGGACGAACACTGAAGCTTTCTTT.

The rearrangement joins TRBV6-5 to TRBJ2-7; 9 bases map to TRBD2. Germline V lookup: CDR1 MNHEY, CDR2 SVGAGI. V gave up 2 bases and J gave up 0 bases; unmatched junction bases: 8. The CDR3 contains 17 residues. The CDR3 sequence is CASSYSSSGDFSYEQYF. The CDR3 nucleotides read TGTGCCAGCAGTTACAGCTCTAGCGGGGATTTCTCCTACGAGCAGTACTTC.

This clonotype was seen ten or more times. In DNA, the CDR3 is TGTGCCAGCAGCGCCGGGACGGGACTAGGGAGGTTGCAGTATTTT. Its protein is CASSAGTGLGRLQYF. This chain connects TRBV7-2 to TRBJ2-3; 8 nucleotides align to TRBD2. In germline, CDR1 is SGHTA, CDR2 FQGNSA. V trimming: 5 bases; J trimming: 11 bases; junction bases outside the gene matches: 15. The CDR3 runs 15 residues.

This clonotype was seen ten or more times. The chain links TRBV29-1 to TRBJ2-1; 7 bases are shared with TRBD2. The trim removed 4 bases at V and 3 bases at J, leaving 9 bases unmatched. Per germline, CDR1 SQVTM and CDR2 ANQGSEA. The CDR3 loop spans 15 amino acids. CDR3 nucleotides: TGCAGCGTTGTTACGGGCGGGAGTCGCTACAATGAGCAGTTCTTC. This sequence encodes CSVVTGGSRYNEQFF.

The V and J genes are TRBV2 and TRBJ2-5, with 10 bases fitting TRBD2. Looked up from germline, CDR1 is SNHLY and CDR2 is FYNNEI. V shed 7 bases, J shed 2 bases, and the junction held 4 bases outside the gene matches. The CDR3 is 14 residues long. The CDR3 sequence is CASIVAGGQETQYF. The CDR3 DNA is TGTGCCAGCATAGTAGCGGGGGGACAAGAGACCCAGTACTTC.

The rearrangement joins TRBV9 to TRBJ2-7; 14 positions agree with TRBD2. After removal of 5 bases from V and 2 bases from J, the junction contained 3 bases not matched to a gene. The CDR3 extends over 15 amino acids. Looked up from germline, CDR1 is SGDLS and CDR2 is YYNGEE. CDR3 in amino acids: CASSTGLAGAYEQYF. CDR3 nucleotides: TGTGCCAGCAGTACGGGACTAGCGGGGGCCTACGAGCAGTACTTC.

This chain uses TRBV7-2 with TRBJ2-5; TRBD1 matches 8 bases. Germline lookup yields CDR1 SGHTA and CDR2 FQGNSA. With V trimmed by 6 bases and J by 5 bases, 11 bases remained unmatched. This CDR3 region has 15 residues. CDR3 amino acids: CASSYNQGAFETQYF. The DNA of the CDR3 is TGTGCCAGCAGTTATAATCAGGGGGCGTTTGAGACCCAGTACTTC.

Many counts were recorded for this clonotype. The J gene is TRBJ1-5, the V gene TRBV6-2 or TRBV6-3; 10 bases line up with TRBD1. This CDR3 contains 15 residues. V lost 4 bases to trimming and J lost 5 bases; unmatched junction nucleotides: 5. Per the germline V gene, CDR1 is MNHEY and CDR2 is SVGEGT. The CDR3 nucleotides read TGTGCCAGCAGTTTCGGGACAGGGGAATATCAGCCCCAGCATTTT. Translation: CASSFGTGEYQPQHF.

In its sample, this clonotype was seen a few times. This sequence joins TRBV7-2 and TRBJ2-7; 9 nucleotides align to TRBD2. This CDR3 is 15 amino acids long. V trimming: 1 base; J trimming: 7 bases; junction bases outside the gene matches: 8. Germline lookup yields CDR1 SGHTA and CDR2 FQGNSA. The DNA of the CDR3 is TGTGCCAGCAGCTTAGGGGCGGGAGGGCCGGTTGAGCAGTACTTC. Translation gives CASSLGAGGPVEQYF.

This clonotype was detected many times. The V and J genes are TRBV6-1 and TRBJ2-2; 10 bases fit TRBD2. After removal of 2 bases from V and 4 bases from J, the junction contained 4 bases not matched to a gene. The CDR3 covers 16 residues. Germline CDR1 is MNHNS and CDR2 is SASEGT. Here the CDR3 reads CASSEWVAGGTGELFF. CDR3 sequence (DNA): TGTGCCAGCAGTGAATGGGTAGCGGGGGGCACCGGGGAGCTGTTTTTT.

The chain has TRBV12-3 or TRBV12-4 and TRBJ2-5, with 7 bases matching TRBD1. V lost 2 bases, J lost 5 bases, and 8 bases stayed unmatched. The CDR3 is made up of 15 amino acids. In DNA form, the CDR3 reads TGTGCCAGCAGTTTAAACAGGGGAATTGGGGAGACCCAGTACTTC. This gives the protein CASSLNRGIGETQYF.

The CDR3 DNA follows: TGTGCCAGCAGTGGTGCGCTACACACAGATACGCAGTATTTT. This sequence encodes CASSGALHTDTQYF. The rearrangement uses TRBV28 and TRBJ2-3; no clear D. The germline V and J ends were trimmed by 5 bases and 2 bases, with 11 bases remaining between them. The CDR3 is 14 amino acids. CDR1 and CDR2 (germline): MDHEN, SYDVKM.

This clonotype was detected only a few times. The J gene is TRBJ2-7, the V gene TRBV27; D might be TRBD2 (5 bases). There are 14 residues in the CDR3. V lost 5 bases and J 2 bases, leaving 13 bases between the germline ends. The V gene's germline CDR1 is MNHEY and CDR2 SMNVEV (reference sequence). The chain's CDR3 is CASSPRTATYEQYF. In DNA form, the CDR3 reads TGTGCCAGCAGTCCGAGGACTGCAACCTACGAGCAGTACTTC.

The chain uses TRBV6-6 and TRBJ1-5; TRBD1 is a possible D gene (6 bases). V was clipped by 2 bases and J by 7 bases, with 9 bases between them. The germline V gene has CDR1 MNHNY and CDR2 SVGAGI (reference sequence). The CDR3 contains 13 residues. The CDR3 is CASSYEGVQPQHF. Written as DNA, the CDR3 is TGTGCCAGCAGTTACGAGGGGGTCCAGCCCCAGCATTTT.

V and J are TRBV6-5 and TRBJ2-3, with D perhaps matching TRBD1 (5 bases). Between the trimmed V and J ends, which lost 4 bases and 4 bases, there was a span of 12 bases. This CDR3 is 14 amino acids long. Looked up from germline, CDR1 is MNHEY and CDR2 is SVGAGI. The DNA for the CDR3 is TGTGCCAGCAGTTCCAGGGTGCAGGCAGATACGCAGTATTTT. It codes for CASSSRVQADTQYF.

J is TRBJ2-5 and V is TRBV7-2; the D gene is possibly TRBD1 (5 bases). Germline V gives CDR1 SGHTA, CDR2 FQGNSA. The ends were cut back, 5 bases at V and 4 bases at J, with 11 bases in the middle. This CDR3 has 13 amino acids. For the CDR3, the DNA is TGTGCCAGCAGCGTAAGGGGTGCAGAGACCCAGTACTTC. It is translated as CASSVRGAETQYF.

This chain uses TRBV3-1 with TRBJ2-1; TRBD2 agrees at 13 bases. Germline values: CDR1 LGHDT, CDR2 YNNKEL (reference sequence). Unmatched junction bases numbered 12, after V lost 7 bases and J lost 0 bases. CDR3 length: 19 amino acids. DNA for the CDR3: TGTGCCAGCACCACCCGGACTAGCGGGAGCCCTAGCTCCTACAATGAGCAGTTCTTC. This translates into CASTTRTSGSPSSYNEQFF.

This clonotype has only a few counts. This chain links TRBV7-3 with TRBJ2-1; the match to TRBD1 covers 7 bases. This CDR3 region has 16 residues. Germline assignment: CDR1 SGHTA and CDR2 FQGTGA. Trimming took 5 bases from V and 3 from J; bases not matched to a gene: 10. CDR3: CASSDPSRGLYNEQFF. CDR3 sequence (DNA): TGTGCCAGCAGCGACCCGAGTAGGGGGCTCTACAATGAGCAGTTCTTC.

This clonotype was counted a few times. For the CDR3, the DNA is TGTGCCAGCAGCCACGCCTCGTGGTCCCTCTCCTACGAGCAGTACTTC. Its protein is CASSHASWSLSYEQYF. V is TRBV3-1 and J is TRBJ2-7; D is undetermined. The CDR3 has 16 amino acids. Germline V CDR1 and CDR2: LGHDT, YNNKEL (reference sequence). V lost 3 bases and J lost 0, with 15 bases in between.